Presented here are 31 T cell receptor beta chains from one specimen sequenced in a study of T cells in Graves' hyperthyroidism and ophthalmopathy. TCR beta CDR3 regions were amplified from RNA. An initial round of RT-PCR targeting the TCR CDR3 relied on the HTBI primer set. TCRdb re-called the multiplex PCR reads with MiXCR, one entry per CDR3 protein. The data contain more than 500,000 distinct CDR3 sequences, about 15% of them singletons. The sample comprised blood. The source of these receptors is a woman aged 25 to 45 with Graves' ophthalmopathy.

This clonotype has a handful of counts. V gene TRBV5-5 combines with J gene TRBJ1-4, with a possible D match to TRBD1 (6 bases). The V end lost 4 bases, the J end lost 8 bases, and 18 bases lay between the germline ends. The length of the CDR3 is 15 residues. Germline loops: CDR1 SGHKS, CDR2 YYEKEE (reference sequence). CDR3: CASSADGGGKEKLFF. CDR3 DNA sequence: TGTGCCAGCAGCGCCGACGGGGGGGGCAAGGAAAAACTGTTTTTT.

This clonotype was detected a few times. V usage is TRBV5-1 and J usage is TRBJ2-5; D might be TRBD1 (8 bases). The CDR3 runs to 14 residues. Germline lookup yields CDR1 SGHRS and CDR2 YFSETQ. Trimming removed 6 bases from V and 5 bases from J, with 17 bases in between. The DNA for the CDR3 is TGCGCCAGCACCGTAACAGGGGGGGGCGAGACCCAGTACTTC. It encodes CASTVTGGGETQYF. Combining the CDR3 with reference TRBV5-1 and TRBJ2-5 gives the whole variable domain KAGVTQTPRYLIKTRGQQVTLSCSPISGHRSVSWYQQTPGQGLQFLFEYFSETQRNKGNFPGRFSGRQFSNSRSEMNVSTLELGDSALYLCASTVTGGGETQYFGPGTRLLVL.

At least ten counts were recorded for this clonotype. The CDR3 bases are TGCAGTGCTAGTTTTGAGAACACTGAAGCTTTCTTT. Its translation: CSASFENTEAFF. The V and J genes are TRBV20-1 and TRBJ1-1; D gene unclear. V dropped 3 bases and J dropped 1 base, with 6 bases sitting between them. The V gene's germline CDR1 is DFQATT and CDR2 SNEGSKA (reference sequence). The CDR3 has 12 residues.

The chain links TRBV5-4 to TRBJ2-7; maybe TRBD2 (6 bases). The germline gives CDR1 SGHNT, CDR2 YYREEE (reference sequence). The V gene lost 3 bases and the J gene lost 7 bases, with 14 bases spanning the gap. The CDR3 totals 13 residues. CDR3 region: CASSSRPAGEQYF. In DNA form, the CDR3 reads TGTGCCAGCAGCTCGAGACCCGCGGGGGAGCAGTACTTC. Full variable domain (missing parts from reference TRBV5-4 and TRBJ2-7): ETGVTQSPTHLIKTRGQQVTLRCSSQSGHNTVSWYQQALGQGPQFIFQYYREEENGRGNFPPRFSGLQFPNYSSELNVNALELDDSALYLCASSSRPAGEQYFGPGTRLTVT.

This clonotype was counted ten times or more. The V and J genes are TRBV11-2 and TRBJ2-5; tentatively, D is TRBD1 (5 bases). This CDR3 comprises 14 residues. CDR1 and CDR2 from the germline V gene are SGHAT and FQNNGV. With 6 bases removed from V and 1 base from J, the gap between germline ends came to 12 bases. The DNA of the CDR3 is TGTGCCAGCAGTTTACAAGGGGCCCAAGAGACCCAGTACTTC. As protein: CASSLQGAQETQYF.

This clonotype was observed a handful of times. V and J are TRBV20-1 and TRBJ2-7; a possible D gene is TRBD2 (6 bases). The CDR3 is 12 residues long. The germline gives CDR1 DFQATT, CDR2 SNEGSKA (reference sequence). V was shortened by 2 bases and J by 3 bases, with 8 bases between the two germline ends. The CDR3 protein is CSARPGGYEQYF. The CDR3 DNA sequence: TGCAGTGCTAGACCCGGGGGCTACGAGCAGTACTTC.

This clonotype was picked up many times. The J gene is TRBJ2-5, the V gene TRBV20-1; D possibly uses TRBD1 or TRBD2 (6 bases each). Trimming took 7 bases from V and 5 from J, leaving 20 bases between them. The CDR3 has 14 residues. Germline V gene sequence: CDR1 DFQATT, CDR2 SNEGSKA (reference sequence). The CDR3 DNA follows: TGCAGTGTCGAAGGGGGGCCGAGCCTGGAGACCCAGTACTTC. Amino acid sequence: CSVEGGPSLETQYF.

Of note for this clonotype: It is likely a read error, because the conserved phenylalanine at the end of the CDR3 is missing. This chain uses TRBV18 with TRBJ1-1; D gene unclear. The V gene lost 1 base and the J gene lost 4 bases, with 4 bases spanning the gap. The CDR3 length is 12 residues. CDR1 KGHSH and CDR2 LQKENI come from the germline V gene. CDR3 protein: CASSPQTTEAFL. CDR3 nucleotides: TGTGCCAGCTCACCACAAACCACTGAAGCTTTCCTT.

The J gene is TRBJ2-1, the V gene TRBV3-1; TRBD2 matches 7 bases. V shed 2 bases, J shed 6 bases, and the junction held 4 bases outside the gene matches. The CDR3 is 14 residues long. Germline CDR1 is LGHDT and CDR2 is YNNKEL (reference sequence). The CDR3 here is CASSQTGGFNEQFF. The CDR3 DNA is TGTGCCAGCAGCCAAACGGGGGGATTCAATGAGCAGTTCTTC.

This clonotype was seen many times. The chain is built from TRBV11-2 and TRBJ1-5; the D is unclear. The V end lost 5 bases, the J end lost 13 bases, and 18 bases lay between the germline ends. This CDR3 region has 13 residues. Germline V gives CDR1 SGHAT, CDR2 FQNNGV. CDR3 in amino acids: CASSQVINGPQHF. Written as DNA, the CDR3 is TGTGCCAGCAGCCAAGTAATCAATGGGCCACAGCATTTT.

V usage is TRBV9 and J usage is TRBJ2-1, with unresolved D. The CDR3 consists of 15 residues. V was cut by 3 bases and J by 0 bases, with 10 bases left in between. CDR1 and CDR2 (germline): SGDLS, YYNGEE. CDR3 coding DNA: TGTGCCAGCAGCGCGGAGACCCGCTCCTACAATGAGCAGTTCTTC. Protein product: CASSAETRSYNEQFF.

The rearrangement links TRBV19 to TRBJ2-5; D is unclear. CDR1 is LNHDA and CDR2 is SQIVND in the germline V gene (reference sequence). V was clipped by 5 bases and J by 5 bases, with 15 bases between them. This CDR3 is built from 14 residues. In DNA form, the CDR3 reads TGTGCCAGTAGTCCCAGGACCGCGACGGAGACCCAGTACTTC. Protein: CASSPRTATETQYF.

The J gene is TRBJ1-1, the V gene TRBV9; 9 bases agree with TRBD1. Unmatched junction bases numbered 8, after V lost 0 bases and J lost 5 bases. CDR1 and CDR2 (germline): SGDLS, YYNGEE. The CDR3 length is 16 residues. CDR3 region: CASSVELTGGWTEAFF. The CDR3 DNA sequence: TGTGCCAGCAGCGTAGAATTGACAGGGGGGTGGACTGAAGCTTTCTTT.

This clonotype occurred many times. Written as DNA, the CDR3 is TGTGCCAGCAGTTCCGGGGGACAGGGCCAAGAGACCCAGTACTTC. This translates into CASSSGGQGQETQYF. The V call is TRBV28, the J call TRBJ2-5; 9 bases line up with TRBD1. Germline assignment: CDR1 MDHEN and CDR2 SYDVKM. With 4 bases clipped from V and 1 base from J, the junction kept 4 bases outside the gene matches. The length of the CDR3 is 15 residues.

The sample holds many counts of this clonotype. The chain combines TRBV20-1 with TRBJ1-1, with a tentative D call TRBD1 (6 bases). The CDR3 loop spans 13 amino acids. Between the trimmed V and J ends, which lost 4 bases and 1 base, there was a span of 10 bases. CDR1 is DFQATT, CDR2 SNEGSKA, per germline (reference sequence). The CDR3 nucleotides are TGCAGTGCTATAGGACAGCCGAACACTGAAGCTTTCTTT. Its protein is CSAIGQPNTEAFF.

The CDR3 DNA sequence: TGCGCCAGCAGTGAGACGATAGGTGACAATGAGCAGTTCTTC. It codes for CASSETIGDNEQFF. This chain connects TRBV10-1 to TRBJ2-1; unclear D gene. The germline CDR1 and CDR2 sequences are WNHNN and SYGVQD (reference sequence). V lost 2 bases, J lost 5 bases, and 10 bases lay in between. CDR3 length: 14 amino acids.

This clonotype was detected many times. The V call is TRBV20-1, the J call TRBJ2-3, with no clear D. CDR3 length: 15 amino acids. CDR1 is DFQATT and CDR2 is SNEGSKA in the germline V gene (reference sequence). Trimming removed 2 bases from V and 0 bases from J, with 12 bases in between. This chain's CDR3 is CSARLIASSTDTQYF. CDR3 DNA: TGCAGTGCTAGACTCATAGCTTCTAGCACAGATACGCAGTATTTT.

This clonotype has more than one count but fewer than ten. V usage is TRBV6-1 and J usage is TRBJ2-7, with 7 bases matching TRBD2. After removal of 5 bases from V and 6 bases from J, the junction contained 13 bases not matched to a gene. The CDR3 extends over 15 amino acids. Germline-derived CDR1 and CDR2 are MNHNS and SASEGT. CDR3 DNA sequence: TGTGCCAGCAGTATCCACGGGGGGACCCCGGGCGAGCAGTACTTC. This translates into CASSIHGGTPGEQYF.

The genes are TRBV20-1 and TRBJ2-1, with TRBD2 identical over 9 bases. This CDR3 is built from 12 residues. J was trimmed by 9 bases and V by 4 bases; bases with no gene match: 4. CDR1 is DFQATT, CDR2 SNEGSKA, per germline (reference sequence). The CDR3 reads CSAISGSAEQFF. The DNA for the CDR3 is TGCAGTGCTATTAGCGGGAGTGCTGAGCAGTTCTTC.

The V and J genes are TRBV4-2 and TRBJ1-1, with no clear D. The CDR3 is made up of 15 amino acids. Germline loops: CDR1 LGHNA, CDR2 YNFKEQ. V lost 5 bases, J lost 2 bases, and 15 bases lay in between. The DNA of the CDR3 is TGTGCCAGCAGCTCCCCTGACGGGGTAAACACTGAAGCTTTCTTT. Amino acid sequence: CASSSPDGVNTEAFF.

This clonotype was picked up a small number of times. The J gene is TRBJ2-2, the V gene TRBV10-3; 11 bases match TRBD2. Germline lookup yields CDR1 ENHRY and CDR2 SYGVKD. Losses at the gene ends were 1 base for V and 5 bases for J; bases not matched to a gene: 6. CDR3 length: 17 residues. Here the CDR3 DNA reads TGTGCCATCAGTGAGTTAACTAGCGGGAGTCAAACCGGGGAGCTGTTTTTT. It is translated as CAISELTSGSQTGELFF.

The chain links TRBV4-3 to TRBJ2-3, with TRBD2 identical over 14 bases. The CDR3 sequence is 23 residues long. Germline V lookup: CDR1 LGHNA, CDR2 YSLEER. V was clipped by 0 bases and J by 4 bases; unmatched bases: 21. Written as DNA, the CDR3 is TGCGCCAGCAGCCAAGATAGGGGTCCGGGACTAGCGGGAGTCGCGGGTCTGGCAGATACGCAGTATTTT. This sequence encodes CASSQDRGPGLAGVAGLADTQYF.

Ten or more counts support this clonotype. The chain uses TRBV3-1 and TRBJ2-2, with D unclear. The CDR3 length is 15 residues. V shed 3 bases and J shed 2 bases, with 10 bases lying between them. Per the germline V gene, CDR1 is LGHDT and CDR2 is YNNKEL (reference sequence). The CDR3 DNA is TGTGCCAGCAGCCATCCACCCGAAAACACCGGGGAGCTGTTTTTT. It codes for CASSHPPENTGELFF.

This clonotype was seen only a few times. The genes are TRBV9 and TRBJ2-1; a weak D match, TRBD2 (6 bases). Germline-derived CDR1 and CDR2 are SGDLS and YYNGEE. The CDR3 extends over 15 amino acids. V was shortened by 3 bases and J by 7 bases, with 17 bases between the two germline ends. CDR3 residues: CASSGLGVRENEQFF. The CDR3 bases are TGTGCCAGCAGCGGACTCGGGGTTCGGGAGAATGAGCAGTTCTTC.

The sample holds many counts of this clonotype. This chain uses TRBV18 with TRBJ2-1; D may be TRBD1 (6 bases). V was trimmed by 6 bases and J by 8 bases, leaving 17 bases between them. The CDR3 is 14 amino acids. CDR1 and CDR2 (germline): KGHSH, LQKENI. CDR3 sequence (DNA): TGTGCCAGCTCGCCCCAGGGGAAGGAGGATGAGCAGTTCTTC. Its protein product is CASSPQGKEDEQFF.

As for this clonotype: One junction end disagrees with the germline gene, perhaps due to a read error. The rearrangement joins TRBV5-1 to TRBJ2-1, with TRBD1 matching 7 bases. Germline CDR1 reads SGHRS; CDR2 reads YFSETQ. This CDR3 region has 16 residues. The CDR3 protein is CASTEATGRTGNEQFF. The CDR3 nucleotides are TGTGCCAGCACCGAAGCGACAGGGCGGACGGGAAATGAGCAGTTCTTC.

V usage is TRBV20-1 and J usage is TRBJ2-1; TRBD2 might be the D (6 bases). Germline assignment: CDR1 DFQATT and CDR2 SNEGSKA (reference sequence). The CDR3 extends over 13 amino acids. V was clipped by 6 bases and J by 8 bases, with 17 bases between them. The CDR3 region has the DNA TGCAGTGCCCTCCACCGGGGGACCCATGAGCAGTTCTTC. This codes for CSALHRGTHEQFF.

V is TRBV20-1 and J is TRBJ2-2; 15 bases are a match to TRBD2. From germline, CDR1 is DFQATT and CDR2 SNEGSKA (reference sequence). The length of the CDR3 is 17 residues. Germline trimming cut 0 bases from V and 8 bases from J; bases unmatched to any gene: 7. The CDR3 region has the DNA TGCAGTGCTAGAGACCCCGGGACTAGCGGGAGGATGGGGGAGCTGTTTTTT. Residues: CSARDPGTSGRMGELFF.

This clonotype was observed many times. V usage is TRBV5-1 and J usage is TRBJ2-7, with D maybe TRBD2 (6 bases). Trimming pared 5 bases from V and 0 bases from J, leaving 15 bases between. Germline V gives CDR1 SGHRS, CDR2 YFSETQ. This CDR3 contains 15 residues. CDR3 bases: TGCGCCAGCAGAAATGTGGAGGGTATCTCCTACGAGCAGTACTTC. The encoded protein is CASRNVEGISYEQYF.

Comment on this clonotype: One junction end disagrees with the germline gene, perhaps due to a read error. This CDR3 is CASNLPGAGELLF. CDR3 nucleotides: TGTGCCAGCAACCTCCCGGGGGCCGGGGAGCTGTTGTTT. V and J are TRBV2 and TRBJ2-2; D may correspond to TRBD1 or TRBD2 (6 bases each). The CDR3 loop spans 13 amino acids. CDR1 and CDR2 from the germline V gene are SNHLY and FYNNEI.

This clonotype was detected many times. The CDR3 coding sequence is TGTGCCTGGAGTGTGATAGGCGGGACCATTGGCGAGCAGTACTTC. This encodes CAWSVIGGTIGEQYF. The V call is TRBV30, the J call TRBJ2-7; D perhaps matches TRBD2 (6 bases). This CDR3 contains 15 residues. The V gene lost 0 bases and the J gene lost 6 bases, with 18 bases spanning the gap. Germline V gives CDR1 GTSNPN, CDR2 SVGIG (reference sequence).